This T cell receptor (beta chain) was found in a study of blood T cell repertoires in COVID-19. Overall study: T cells, B-cell-depleted T cells, or PBMCs supplied cDNA or gDNA.

One Seattle source followed patients from active infection through their disease course. This CDR3 spans 14 amino acids. V was clipped by 7 bases and J by 7 bases; unmatched bases: 10. Per germline, CDR1 LNHDA and CDR2 SQIVND (reference sequence). Per the original data handling: Estimates of nucleated cell counts were drawn from the amplification of reference gene primers. TCRdb's copy holds only in-frame clones and misses some; the assay was immunoSEQ multiplex PCR. V and J calls and clone size are as listed in that table; D and trimming were resolved from the DNA. The profile covers roughly 120,000 clones, with approximately 85% appearing a single time and approximately 5.1% taken by the ten largest.

This rearrangement joins TRBV19 to TRBJ1-5; TRBD1 agrees at 7 bases. Sequencing input: peripheral blood. This TCR was recovered from a woman between 55 and 75 years old with COVID-19, enrolled during active disease. CDR3: CASTISDRDQPQHF. CDR3 nucleotides: TGTGCCAGTACCATCTCAGACAGGGACCAGCCCCAGCATTTT.